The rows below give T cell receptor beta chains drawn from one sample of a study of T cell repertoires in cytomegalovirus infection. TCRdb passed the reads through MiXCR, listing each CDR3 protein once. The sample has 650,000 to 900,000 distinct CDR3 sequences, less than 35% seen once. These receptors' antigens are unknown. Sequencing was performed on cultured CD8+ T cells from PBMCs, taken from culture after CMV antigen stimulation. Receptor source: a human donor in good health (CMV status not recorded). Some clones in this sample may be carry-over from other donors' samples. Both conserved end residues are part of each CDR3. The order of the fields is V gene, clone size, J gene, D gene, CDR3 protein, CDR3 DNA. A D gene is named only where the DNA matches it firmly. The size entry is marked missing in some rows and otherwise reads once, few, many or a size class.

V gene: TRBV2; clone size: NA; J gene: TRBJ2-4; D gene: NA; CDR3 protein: CASGTKNIQYF; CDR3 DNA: TGTGCCAGCGGTACCAAAAACATTCAGTACTTC
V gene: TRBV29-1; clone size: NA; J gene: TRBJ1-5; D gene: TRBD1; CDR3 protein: CSVADRGGNQPQHF; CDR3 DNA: TGCAGCGTTGCGGACAGGGGTGGGAATCAGCCCCAGCATTTT
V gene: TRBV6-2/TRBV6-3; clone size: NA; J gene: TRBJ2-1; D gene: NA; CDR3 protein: CASSYSSLDRSSYNEQFF; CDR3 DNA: TGTGCCAGCAGTTACTCTTCACTAGACCGGAGCTCCTACAATGAGCAGTTCTTC
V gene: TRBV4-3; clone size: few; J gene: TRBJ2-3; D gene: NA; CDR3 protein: CASSQDFRLPRADTQYF; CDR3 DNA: TGCGCCAGCAGCCAAGATTTCCGGCTGCCCCGGGCAGATACGCAGTATTTT
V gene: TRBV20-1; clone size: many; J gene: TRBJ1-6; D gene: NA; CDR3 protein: CSATRQEFNSPLHF; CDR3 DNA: TGCAGTGCCACAAGACAGGAGTTTAATTCACCCCTCCACTTT
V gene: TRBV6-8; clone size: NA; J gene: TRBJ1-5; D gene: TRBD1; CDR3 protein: CASSHGTGGNQSQHF; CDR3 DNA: TGTGCCAGCAGTCACGGAACAGGGGGTAATCAGTCCCAGCATTTT
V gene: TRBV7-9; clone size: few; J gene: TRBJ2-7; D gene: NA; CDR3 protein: CASSRDRTEGYEQYF; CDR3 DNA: TGTGCCAGCAGCCGTGACAGGACCGAGGGCTACGAGCAGTACTTC
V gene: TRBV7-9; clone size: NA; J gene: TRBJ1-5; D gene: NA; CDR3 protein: CASASGAMWLNQPQHF; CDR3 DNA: TGTGCCAGCGCCTCCGGGGCAATGTGGTTGAATCAGCCCCAGCATTTT
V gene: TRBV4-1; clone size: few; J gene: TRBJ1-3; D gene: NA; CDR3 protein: CASSQFPGISGNTIYF; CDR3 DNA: TGCGCCAGCAGCCAATTCCCCGGCATCTCTGGAAACACCATATATTTT
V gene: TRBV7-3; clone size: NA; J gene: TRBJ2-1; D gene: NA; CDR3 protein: CASSFILGVGEQFF; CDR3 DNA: TGTGCCAGCAGCTTCATTCTAGGGGTAGGTGAGCAGTTCTTC
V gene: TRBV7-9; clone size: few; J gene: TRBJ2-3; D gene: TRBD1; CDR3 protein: CASSLPGTGADTQYF; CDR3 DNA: TGTGCCAGCAGCTTACCCGGGACAGGGGCAGATACGCAGTATTTT
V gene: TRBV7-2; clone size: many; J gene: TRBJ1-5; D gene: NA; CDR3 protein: CASSQVGSSQPQHF; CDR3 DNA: TGTGCCAGCAGCCAGGTGGGGTCCAGTCAGCCCCAGCATTTT
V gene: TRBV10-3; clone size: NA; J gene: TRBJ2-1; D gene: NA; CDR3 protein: CAIRMGLHNEQFF; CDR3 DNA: TGTGCCATCAGGATGGGACTGCACAATGAGCAGTTCTTC
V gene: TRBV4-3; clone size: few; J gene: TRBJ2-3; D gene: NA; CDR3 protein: CASSQEPQADTQYF; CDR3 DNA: TGCGCCAGCAGCCAAGAACCGCAGGCAGATACGCAGTATTTT
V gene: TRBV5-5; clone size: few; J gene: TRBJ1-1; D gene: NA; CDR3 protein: CASSLNGGAFF; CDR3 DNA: TGTGCCAGCAGCTTAAATGGGGGGGCTTTCTTT
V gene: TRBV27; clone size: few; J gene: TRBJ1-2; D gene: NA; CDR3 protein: CATNLRQLEVYYGYTF; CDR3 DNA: TGTGCCACCAATTTACGACAGCTAGAGGTGTACTATGGCTACACCTTC
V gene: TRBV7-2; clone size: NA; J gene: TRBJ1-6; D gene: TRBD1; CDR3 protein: CVSSSAGTEYNSPLHF; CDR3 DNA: TGTGTCAGCAGCTCGGCCGGGACAGAATATAATTCACCCCTCCACTTT
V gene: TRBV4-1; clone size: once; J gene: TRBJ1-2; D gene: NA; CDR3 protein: CASSQLRAFGGYYGYTF; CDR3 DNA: TGCGCCAGCAGCCAACTCCGGGCCTTCGGGGGCTATTATGGCTACACCTTC
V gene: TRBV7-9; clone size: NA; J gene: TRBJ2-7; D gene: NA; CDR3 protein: CASSLWVDEQYF; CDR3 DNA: TGTGCCAGCAGCTTATGGGTGGACGAGCAGTACTTC
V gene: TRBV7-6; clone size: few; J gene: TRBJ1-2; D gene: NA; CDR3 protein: CASSSTQGPSPYGYTF; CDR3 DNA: TGTGCCAGCAGCTCGACACAGGGTCCTAGCCCTTATGGCTACACCTTC
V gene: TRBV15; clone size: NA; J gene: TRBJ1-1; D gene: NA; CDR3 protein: CATSREAGNTEAFF; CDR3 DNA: TGTGCCACCAGCAGAGAGGCGGGGAACACTGAAGCTTTCTTT
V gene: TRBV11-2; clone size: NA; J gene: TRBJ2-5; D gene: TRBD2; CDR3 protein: CASSLDPTSGGAETQYF; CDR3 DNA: TGTGCCAGCAGCTTAGATCCGACTAGCGGGGGGGCAGAGACCCAGTACTTC
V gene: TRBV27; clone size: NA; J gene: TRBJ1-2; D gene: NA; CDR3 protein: CASSFYGNYGCTF; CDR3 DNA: TGTGCCAGCAGTTTTTATGGGAACTATGGCTGCACCTTC
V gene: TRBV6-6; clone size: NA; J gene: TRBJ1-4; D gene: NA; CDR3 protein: CASRTSGTNEKLFF; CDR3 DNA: TGTGCCAGCAGGACGAGCGGTACTAATGAAAAACTGTTTTTT
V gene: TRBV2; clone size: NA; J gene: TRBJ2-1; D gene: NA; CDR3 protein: CARNGDYNEQFF; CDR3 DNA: TGTGCCAGGAACGGGGACTACAATGAGCAGTTCTTC
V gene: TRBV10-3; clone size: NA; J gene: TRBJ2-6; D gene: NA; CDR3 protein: CAISDVSGANVLTF; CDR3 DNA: TGTGCCATCAGTGATGTCTCTGGGGCCAACGTCCTGACTTTC
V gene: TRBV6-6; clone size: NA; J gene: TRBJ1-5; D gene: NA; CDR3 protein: CASSYSSGDLYSNQPQHF; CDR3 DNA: TGTGCCAGCAGTTACTCCTCAGGGGACCTATATAGCAATCAGCCCCAGCATTTT
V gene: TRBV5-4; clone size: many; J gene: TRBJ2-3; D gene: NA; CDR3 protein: CASSQTGYSTDTQYF; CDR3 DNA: TGTGCCAGCAGCCAGACGGGGTACAGCACAGATACGCAGTATTTT
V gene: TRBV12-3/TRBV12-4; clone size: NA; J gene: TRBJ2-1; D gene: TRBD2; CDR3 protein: CASSFRGGDNEQFF; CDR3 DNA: TGTGCCAGCAGTTTTAGGGGAGGGGACAATGAGCAGTTCTTC
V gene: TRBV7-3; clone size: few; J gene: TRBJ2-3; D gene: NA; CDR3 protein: CASSLRAISRDTDTQYF; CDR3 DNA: TGTGCCAGCAGTCTTCGGGCAATCTCCCGGGACACAGATACGCAGTATTTT
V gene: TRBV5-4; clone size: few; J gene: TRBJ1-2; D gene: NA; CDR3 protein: CASSLWSGDWDYGYTF; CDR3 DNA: TGTGCCAGCAGCTTGTGGAGCGGGGACTGGGACTATGGCTACACCTTC
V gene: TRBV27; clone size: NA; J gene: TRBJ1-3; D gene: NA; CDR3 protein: CASRGNWAGNTIYF; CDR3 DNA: TGTGCCAGCAGAGGAAATTGGGCTGGAAACACCATATATTTT
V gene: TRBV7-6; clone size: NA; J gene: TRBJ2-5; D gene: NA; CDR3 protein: CASSFPISTGEETQYF; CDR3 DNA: TGTGCCAGCAGCTTCCCTATATCGACAGGAGAAGAGACCCAGTACTTC
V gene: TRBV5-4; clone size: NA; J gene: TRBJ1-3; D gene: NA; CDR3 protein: CASSLGQGFGNTIYF; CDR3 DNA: TGTGCCAGCAGCTTAGGGCAGGGCTTTGGAAACACCATATATTTT
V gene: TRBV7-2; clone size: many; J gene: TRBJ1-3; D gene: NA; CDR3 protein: CASSPNGGNTIYF; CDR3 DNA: TGTGCCAGCAGCCCCAATGGTGGAAACACCATATATTTT
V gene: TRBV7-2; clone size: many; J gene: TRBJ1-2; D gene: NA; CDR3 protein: CASSPGDGLAYGYTF; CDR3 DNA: TGTGCCAGCAGCCCAGGGGACGGTTTGGCCTATGGCTACACCTTC
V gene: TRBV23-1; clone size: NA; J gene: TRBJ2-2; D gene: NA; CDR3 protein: CASSHQGRGVTGELFF; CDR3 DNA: TGCGCCAGCAGTCATCAGGGCAGGGGTGTCACCGGGGAGCTGTTTTTT
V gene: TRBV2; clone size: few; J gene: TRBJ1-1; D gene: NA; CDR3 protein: CASSEATKRLGAFF; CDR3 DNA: TGTGCCAGCAGTGAGGCGACTAAAAGATTAGGGGCTTTCTTT
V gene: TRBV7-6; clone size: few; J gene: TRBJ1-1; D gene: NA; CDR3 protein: CASSLGGQGEAFF; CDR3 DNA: TGTGCCAGCAGCTTAGGCGGGCAGGGCGAAGCTTTCTTT
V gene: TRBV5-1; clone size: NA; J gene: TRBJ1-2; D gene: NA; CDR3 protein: CASSLQVKAGNYGYTF; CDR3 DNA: TGCGCCAGCAGCTTGCAAGTAAAGGCGGGGAACTATGGCTACACCTTC
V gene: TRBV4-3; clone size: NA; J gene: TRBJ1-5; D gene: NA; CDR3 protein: CASSLDIGNQPQHF; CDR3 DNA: TGCGCCAGCAGCTTAGACATCGGCAATCAGCCCCAGCATTTT
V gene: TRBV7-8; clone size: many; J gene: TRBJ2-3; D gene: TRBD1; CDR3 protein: CASSTPDRGLWDTQYF; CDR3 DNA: TGTGCCAGCAGCACCCCGGACAGGGGGCTCTGGGATACGCAGTATTTT
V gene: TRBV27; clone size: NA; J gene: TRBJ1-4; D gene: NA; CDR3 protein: CASSRRDHEKLFF; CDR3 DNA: TGTGCCAGCAGTCGCCGGGACCATGAAAAACTGTTTTTT
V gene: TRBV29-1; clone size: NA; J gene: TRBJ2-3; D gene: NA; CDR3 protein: CSVEPRVEDTQYF; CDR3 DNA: TGCAGCGTTGAACCCAGGGTTGAAGATACGCAGTATTTT
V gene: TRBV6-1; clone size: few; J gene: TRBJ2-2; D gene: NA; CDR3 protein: CATYAGTGELFF; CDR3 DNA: TGTGCCACTTACGCTGGTACCGGGGAGCTGTTTTTT
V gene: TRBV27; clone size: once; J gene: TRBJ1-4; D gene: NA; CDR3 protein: CASSLWGEKLFF; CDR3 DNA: TGTGCCAGCAGTTTATGGGGTGAAAAACTGTTTTTT
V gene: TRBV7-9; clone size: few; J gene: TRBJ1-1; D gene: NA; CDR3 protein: CASSASGGVEAFF; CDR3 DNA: TGTGCCAGCAGCGCCTCGGGAGGGGTGGAAGCTTTCTTT
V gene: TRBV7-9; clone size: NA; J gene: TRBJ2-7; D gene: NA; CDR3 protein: CASKDSSSSYEQYF; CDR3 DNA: TGTGCCAGCAAGGACTCATCAAGCTCCTACGAGCAGTACTTC
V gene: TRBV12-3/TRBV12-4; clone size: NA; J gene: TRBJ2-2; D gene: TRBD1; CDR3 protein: CASAQGAGGELFF; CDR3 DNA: TGTGCCAGTGCACAGGGGGCTGGCGGGGAGCTGTTTTTT
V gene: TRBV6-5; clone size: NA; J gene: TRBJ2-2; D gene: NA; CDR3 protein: CASSYGSPGELFF; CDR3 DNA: TGTGCCAGCAGTTACGGGTCCCCCGGGGAGCTGTTTTTT
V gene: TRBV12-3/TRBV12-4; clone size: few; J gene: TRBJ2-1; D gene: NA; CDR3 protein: CASTNQGPYNEQFF; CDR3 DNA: TGTGCCAGCACCAATCAGGGACCCTACAATGAGCAGTTCTTC